Listed here is a single T cell receptor beta chain. What it binds is unknown. The CDR3 length is 15 residues. Germline V gene lookup returns CDR1 SGHRS and CDR2 YFSETQ. The ends were cut back, 4 bases at V and 1 base at J, with 11 bases in the middle. This sample was taken from a study of metastatic and nonmetastatic thyroid tumors. About the research overall: A comparison of repertoires was made across blood and tumor or nodule tissue from malignant and benign thyroid patients.

Study conclusions and caveats: Versus benign nodules, malignant thyroid tumors reportedly had significantly higher TCR beta diversity, in blood and tumor.

TCRdb reprocessed the PCR reads via MiXCR. The table shows roughly 3,900 clones, with about a third occurring only once. Ahead of thyroid surgery, no patient had received treatment of any kind. The clonotype comes from a female donor with papillary thyroid cancer or a benign thyroid nodule (not recorded which). Some clones in this sample may be carry-over from other donors' samples. The V and J genes are TRBV5-1 and TRBJ2-2; D remains unclear. The sample was tumor tissue. CDR3 loop: CASSPGEQNTGELFF. In nucleotides, the CDR3 is TGCGCCAGCAGCCCAGGAGAACAGAACACCGGGGAGCTGTTTTTT.